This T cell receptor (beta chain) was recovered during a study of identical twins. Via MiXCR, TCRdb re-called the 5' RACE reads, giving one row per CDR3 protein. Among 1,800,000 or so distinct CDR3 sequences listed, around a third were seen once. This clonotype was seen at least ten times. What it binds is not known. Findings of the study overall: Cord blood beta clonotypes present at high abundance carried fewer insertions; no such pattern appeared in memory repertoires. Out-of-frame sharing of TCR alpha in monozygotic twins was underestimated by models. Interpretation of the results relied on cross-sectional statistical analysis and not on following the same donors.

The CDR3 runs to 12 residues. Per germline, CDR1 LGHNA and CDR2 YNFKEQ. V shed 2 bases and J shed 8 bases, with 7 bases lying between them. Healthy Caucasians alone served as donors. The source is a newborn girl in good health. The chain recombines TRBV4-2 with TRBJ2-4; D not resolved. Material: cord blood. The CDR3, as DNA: TGTGCCAGCAGCCAACCTAAGGACATTCAGTACTTC. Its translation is CASSQPKDIQYF.